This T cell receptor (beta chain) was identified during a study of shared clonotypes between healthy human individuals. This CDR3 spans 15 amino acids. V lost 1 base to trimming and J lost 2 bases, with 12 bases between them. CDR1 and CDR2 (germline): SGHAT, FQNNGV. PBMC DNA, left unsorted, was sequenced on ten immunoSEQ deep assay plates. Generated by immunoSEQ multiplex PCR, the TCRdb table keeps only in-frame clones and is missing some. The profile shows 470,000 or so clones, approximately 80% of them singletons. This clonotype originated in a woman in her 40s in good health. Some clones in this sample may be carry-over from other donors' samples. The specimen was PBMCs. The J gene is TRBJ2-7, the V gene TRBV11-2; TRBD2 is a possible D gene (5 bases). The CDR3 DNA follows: TGTGCCAGCAGCTTAGGGCGGGTCCCTCCCTACGAGCAGTACTTC. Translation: CASSLGRVPPYEQYF.